These T cell receptor beta chains were read from a single sample in a study of human T cells and chemical hapten exposure. Each CDR3 protein gets one entry after TCRdb re-called the reads with MiXCR. Of 100,000 to 150,000 distinct CDR3 sequences listed, about 7.7% were seen once; the top ten hold about 1.4%. The sequenced sample consisted of whole blood. These receptors were collected from a human donor in good health. Some clones in this sample may be carry-over from other donors' samples. Each CDR3 is given with its conserved first and last residue. A D gene is named only where the DNA matches it firmly. The listing skips clone size in some rows; elsewhere it reads once, few, many or a size class.

j_gene: TRBJ2-7
v_gene: TRBV11-2
d_gene: -
abundance: -
CDR3nt: TGTGCCAGCAGCTTAAGTGGGATCTACGAGCAGTACTTC
CDR3aa: CASSLSGIYEQYF

j_gene: TRBJ2-5
v_gene: TRBV27
d_gene: TRBD2
abundance: few
CDR3nt: TGTGCCAGCAGTGACCGGGGGACTAGCAGGGAGACCCAGTACTTC
CDR3aa: CASSDRGTSRETQYF

j_gene: TRBJ2-5
v_gene: TRBV19
d_gene: -
abundance: few
CDR3nt: TGTGCCAGTAGTGGAACAGGGAGAAGTGGCCAAGAGACCCAGTACTTC
CDR3aa: CASSGTGRSGQETQYF

j_gene: TRBJ1-2
v_gene: TRBV20-1
d_gene: TRBD1
abundance: many
CDR3nt: TGCAGTGTATTGGACAGGGATAACTATGGCTACACCTTC
CDR3aa: CSVLDRDNYGYTF

j_gene: TRBJ2-7
v_gene: TRBV9
d_gene: -
abundance: few
CDR3nt: TGTGCCAGCAGCGAGGGAGCCGAGCAGTACTTC
CDR3aa: CASSEGAEQYF

j_gene: TRBJ1-1
v_gene: TRBV5-1
d_gene: -
abundance: -
CDR3nt: TGCGCCAGCAGCAGGCAGGACCAGAACACTGAAGCTTTCTTT
CDR3aa: CASSRQDQNTEAFF

j_gene: TRBJ2-3
v_gene: TRBV20-1
d_gene: TRBD2
abundance: few
CDR3nt: TGCAGTGCTAGAATACTAGCGGGAGTTGGGACCACAGATACGCAGTATTTT
CDR3aa: CSARILAGVGTTDTQYF

j_gene: TRBJ2-1
v_gene: TRBV6-6
d_gene: TRBD2
abundance: few
CDR3nt: TGTGCCAGCAGTTACCCTACTAGCGGGAGTCGGGATGAGCAGTTCTTC
CDR3aa: CASSYPTSGSRDEQFF

j_gene: TRBJ2-2
v_gene: TRBV20-1
d_gene: -
abundance: many
CDR3nt: TGCAGTGCTAGGCAGTCGAACACCGGGGAGCTGTTTTTT
CDR3aa: CSARQSNTGELFF

j_gene: TRBJ2-7
v_gene: TRBV4-1
d_gene: TRBD2
abundance: many
CDR3nt: TGCGCCAGCAGCCAAGTTCCTAGCGGCACCCTCTACGAGCAGTACTTC
CDR3aa: CASSQVPSGTLYEQYF

j_gene: TRBJ2-5
v_gene: TRBV3-1
d_gene: -
abundance: few
CDR3nt: TGTGCCAGCAGCCAGTGGGCAAGAGGATCCCAAGAGACCCAGTACTTC
CDR3aa: CASSQWARGSQETQYF

j_gene: TRBJ2-1
v_gene: TRBV3-1
d_gene: -
abundance: -
CDR3nt: TGTGCCAGCAGCCAAGAGTGGGCGGGCTTAAGTCCCAATGAGCAGTTCTTC
CDR3aa: CASSQEWAGLSPNEQFF

j_gene: TRBJ1-3
v_gene: TRBV28
d_gene: -
abundance: -
CDR3nt: TGTGCCAGCAGTTTATGGGGGGGGGCCTCTGGAAACACCATATATTTT
CDR3aa: CASSLWGGASGNTIYF

j_gene: TRBJ2-3
v_gene: TRBV7-3
d_gene: TRBD2
abundance: many
CDR3nt: TGTGCCAGCAGCTTAACAGCGGGGGGGGTAGCAGATACGCAGTATTTT
CDR3aa: CASSLTAGGVADTQYF

j_gene: TRBJ1-4
v_gene: TRBV7-9
d_gene: -
abundance: many
CDR3nt: TGTGCCAGCAGCGCGCGGGGCTTTGAAAAACTGTTTTTT
CDR3aa: CASSARGFEKLFF

j_gene: TRBJ2-5
v_gene: TRBV5-1
d_gene: -
abundance: few
CDR3nt: TGCGCCAGCAGCTTGGAGGGTTCCAAGCAAGAGACCCAGTACTTC
CDR3aa: CASSLEGSKQETQYF